This T cell receptor beta chain appears in the sequencing data of a study of T cell responses to AZD1222 COVID-19 vaccine. Libraries were prepared by immunoSEQ multiplex PCR; TCRdb keeps only in-frame clonotypes and omits some of them. The top ten clones hold about 5.1% of a sample with about 150,000 clones, about 94% of them seen once. Study observations and caveats: Distributed over spike, vaccine-associated CD4 TCRs predominated at 160-218 and 743-854. White British people made up most donors, females outnumbered males, and clonal diversity was possibly underestimated. Scientists sampled the repertoires only once the peak T cell response had passed.

The CDR3 has 15 residues. Germline lookup yields CDR1 MNHNS and CDR2 SASEGT. Trimming cost V 1 base and J 3 bases; bases outside gene matches: 2. To note about this clone: What it binds is not known.

The chain links TRBV6-1 to TRBJ2-7; 11 bases map to TRBD2. This TCR was recovered from an adult in good health. Material: peripheral blood, obtained on day 0 of AZD1222 vaccination. The CDR3 reads CASSEETSGSYEQYF. The CDR3 DNA sequence: TGTGCCAGCAGTGAAGAAACTAGCGGGAGCTACGAGCAGTACTTC.